Below, one TCR beta chain is given with its context. Its antigen remains unknown. This specimen belongs to a study of blood T cells in healthy people across ages. General study results and limits: What prevented conclusive comparison of naive and antigen-experienced cells was that PBMCs were unsorted.

V was cut by 3 bases and J by 6 bases, with 9 bases left in between. Germline V gene sequence: CDR1 SGHTA, CDR2 FQGNSA. The CDR3 consists of 13 residues. The use of a sample-barcoded 5' primer and a J-beta primer mix characterized a second PCR of 7 to 11 cycles. MiXCR, applied by TCRdb to the 5' RACE reads, yields one record per CDR3 protein. The table shows roughly 1.4 million distinct CDR3 sequences, with around 59% occurring only once. Sequencing input: blood. The chain is built from TRBV7-2 and TRBJ2-1, with unresolved D. The sequence was collected from a man between 18 and 35 years old in good health. The CDR3 DNA reads as TGTGCCAGCAGCTTGCTGGACGGCAATGAGCAGTTCTTC. Its translation: CASSLLDGNEQFF.